This TCR beta chain was recovered during a study of breast tumors, draining lymph nodes, adjacent tissues. The lymph nodes were axillary draining lymph nodes from breast cancer patients. TCRdb re-called the multiplex PCR reads through MiXCR, storing one row per CDR3 protein. This sample has 150,000 to 200,000 distinct CDR3 sequences, with about 30% found just once. Remarks on this clonotype: The antigen is undetermined.

Findings and limits, study-wide: The data were judged consistent with most tumor T cells coming from lymph node and expanding in tumor. That most tumor T cells come from lymph nodes remained unproven. Luminal-like breast cancer showed significantly higher tumor–nontumor repertoire similarity than basal-like. Tumor TCR diversity was below lymph nodes but above nontumor tissue.

The sample taken for sequencing was axillary lymph node tissue. This clonotype was sampled from a female donor with breast cancer. Some clones in this sample may be carry-over from other donors' samples.

The CDR3 spells CASSYPKGLTAKSSGANVLTF. The CDR3 coding sequence is TGTGCCAGCAGCTACCCTAAGGGCCTTACCGCGAAAAGCTCTGGGGCCAACGTCCTGACTTTC. The chain links TRBV7-9 to TRBJ2-6; no clear D. The germline V gene encodes CDR1 SEHNR and CDR2 FQNEAQ (reference sequence). The V end was cut by 4 bases, the J end by 0 bases, with 25 bases between. The CDR3 contains 21 residues.